The sequence of this TCR beta chain was determined in a study of molecular identifiers for immune sequencing clone quantification. Points from the study as a whole: Clonotypes surpassing 20 RNA copies contained over 97% of effector molecules, versus under 1% in naive cells.

The germline gives CDR1 WNHNN, CDR2 SYGVQD (reference sequence). The CDR3 spans 20 residues. Trimming removed 6 bases at V and 0 bases at J, with 27 bases between. To note about this clonotype: Its matching antigen is unknown.

TCRdb recomputed calls from the PCR reads with MiXCR, one row per CDR3 protein. The sample has under 800,000 distinct CDR3 sequences, about 25% seen once; the top ten hold about 0.73%. The sequencing input was naive CD8+ T cells from blood, with Jurkat cell RNA spiked in. Subset denoted: FACS-sorted CD8+CD4-CCR7+CD45RA+ naive T cells. This chain uses TRBV10-1 with TRBJ2-4; D is possibly TRBD1 (6 bases). The clonotype originates from a human donor in good health. Some libraries in this study had Jurkat cell RNA spiked in. The CDR3 region is CASSLQGGTLPIGAKNIQYF. The CDR3 region has the DNA TGCGCCAGCAGCCTTCAGGGTGGGACACTACCTATAGGAGCCAAAAACATTCAGTACTTC.